This TCR beta chain was retrieved from a study of blood T cell repertoires in COVID-19. Study as a whole: COVID-19 samples, acute and convalescent, were from the United States, Italy and Spain. From T cells, B-cell-depleted T cells, or PBMCs came the material, which was cDNA or gDNA.

CDR3 length equals 14 residues. CDR1 LNHDA and CDR2 SQIVND come from the germline V gene (reference sequence). Trimming took off 3 bases at V and 2 bases at J, with 9 bases between the two ends. In the original workflow: Amplified reference gene primers provided the basis for estimating nucleated cell counts. Measured with immunoSEQ multiplex PCR; TCRdb has only the in-frame clones, and not every one. V and J calls and clone size are copied from that table; D and trimming were computed from the DNA. The profile covers more than 250,000 clones, with about four fifths appearing a single time and about 1.2% taken by the ten largest.

The sequence was obtained from a woman aged 45-65 years with acute or convalescent COVID-19. The rearrangement uses TRBV19 and TRBJ2-3; possibly TRBD1 for D (5 bases). The sequenced sample was peripheral blood. The CDR3 reads CASSMRQLTDTQYF. CDR3 bases: TGTGCCAGTAGTATGAGACAGCTCACAGATACGCAGTATTTT.